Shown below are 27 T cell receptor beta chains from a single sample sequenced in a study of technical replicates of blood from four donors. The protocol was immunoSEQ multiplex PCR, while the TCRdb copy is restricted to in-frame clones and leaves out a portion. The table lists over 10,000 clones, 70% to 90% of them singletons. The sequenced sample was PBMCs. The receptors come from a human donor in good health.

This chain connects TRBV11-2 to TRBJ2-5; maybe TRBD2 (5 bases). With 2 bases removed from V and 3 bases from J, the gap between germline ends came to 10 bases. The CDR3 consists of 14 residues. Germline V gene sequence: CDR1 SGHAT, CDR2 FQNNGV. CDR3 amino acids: CASSLSSGEETQYF. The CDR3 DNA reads TGTGCCAGCAGCTTAAGTTCCGGGGAAGAGACCCAGTACTTC.

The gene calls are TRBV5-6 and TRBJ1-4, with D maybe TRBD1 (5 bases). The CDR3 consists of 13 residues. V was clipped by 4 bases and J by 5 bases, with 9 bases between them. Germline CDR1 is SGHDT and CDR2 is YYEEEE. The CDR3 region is CASSTGENEKLFF. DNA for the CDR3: TGTGCCAGCAGCACGGGGGAAAATGAAAAACTGTTTTTT.

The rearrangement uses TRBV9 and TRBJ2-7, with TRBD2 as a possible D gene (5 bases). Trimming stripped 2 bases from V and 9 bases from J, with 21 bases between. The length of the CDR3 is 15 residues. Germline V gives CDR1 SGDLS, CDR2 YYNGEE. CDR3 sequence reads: CASSVGKFSTVGQYF. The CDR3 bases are TGTGCCAGCAGCGTCGGGAAGTTTTCCACAGTGGGGCAGTACTTC.

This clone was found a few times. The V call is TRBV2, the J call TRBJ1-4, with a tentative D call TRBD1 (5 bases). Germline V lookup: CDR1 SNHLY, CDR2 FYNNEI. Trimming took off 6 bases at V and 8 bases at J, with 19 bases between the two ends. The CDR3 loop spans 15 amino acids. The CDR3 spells CASRLAQGWTEKLFF. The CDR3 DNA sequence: TGTGCCAGCAGGCTAGCGCAGGGCTGGACGGAAAAACTGTTTTTT.

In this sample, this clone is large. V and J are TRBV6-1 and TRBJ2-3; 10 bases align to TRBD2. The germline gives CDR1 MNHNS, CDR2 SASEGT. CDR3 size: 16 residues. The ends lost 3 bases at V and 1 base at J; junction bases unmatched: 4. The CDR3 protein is CASSDEAGGGTDTQYF. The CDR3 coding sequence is TGTGCCAGCAGTGATGAAGCGGGAGGGGGCACAGATACGCAGTATTTT.

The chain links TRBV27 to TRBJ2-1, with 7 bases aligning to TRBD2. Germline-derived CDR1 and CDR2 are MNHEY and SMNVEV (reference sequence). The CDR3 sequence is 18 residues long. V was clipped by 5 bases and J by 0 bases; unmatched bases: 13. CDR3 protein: CASSLLVASGDSYNEQFF. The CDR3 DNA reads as TGTGCCAGCAGTCTCCTCGTGGCTAGCGGAGACTCCTACAATGAGCAGTTCTTC.

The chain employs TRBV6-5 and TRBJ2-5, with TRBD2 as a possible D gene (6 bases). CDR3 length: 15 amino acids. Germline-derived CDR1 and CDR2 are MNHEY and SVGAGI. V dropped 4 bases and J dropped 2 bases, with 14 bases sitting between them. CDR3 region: CASSSTPGVQETQYF. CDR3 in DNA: TGTGCCAGCAGTTCCACCCCGGGGGTACAAGAGACCCAGTACTTC.

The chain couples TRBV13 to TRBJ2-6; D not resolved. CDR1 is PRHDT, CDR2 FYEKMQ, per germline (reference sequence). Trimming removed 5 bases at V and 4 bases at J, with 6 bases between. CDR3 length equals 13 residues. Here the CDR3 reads CASSRVGANVLTF. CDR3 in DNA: TGTGCCAGCAGCCGAGTGGGGGCCAACGTCCTGACTTTC.

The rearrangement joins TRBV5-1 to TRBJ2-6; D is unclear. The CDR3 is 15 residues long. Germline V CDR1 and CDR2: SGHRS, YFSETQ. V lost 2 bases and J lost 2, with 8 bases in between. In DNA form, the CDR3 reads TGCGCCAGCAGCTTTGGCGGAACTGGGGCCAACGTCCTGACTTTC. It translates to CASSFGGTGANVLTF.

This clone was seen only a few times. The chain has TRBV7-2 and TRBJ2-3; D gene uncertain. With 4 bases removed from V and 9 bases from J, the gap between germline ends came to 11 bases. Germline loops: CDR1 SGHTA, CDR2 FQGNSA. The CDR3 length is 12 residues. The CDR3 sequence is CASSSPGQTQYF. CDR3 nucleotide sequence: TGTGCCAGCAGCTCCCCTGGCCAGACGCAGTATTTT.

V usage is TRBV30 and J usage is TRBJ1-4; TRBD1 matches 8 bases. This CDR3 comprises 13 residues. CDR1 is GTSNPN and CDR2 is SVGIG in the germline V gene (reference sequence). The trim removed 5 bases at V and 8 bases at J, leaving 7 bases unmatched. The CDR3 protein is CAWGQGAGEKLFF. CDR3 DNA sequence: TGTGCCTGGGGGCAGGGGGCTGGAGAAAAACTGTTTTTT.

The CDR3, as DNA: TGCGCCAGCAGCCTGGGCGGGACAGAGAACTATGGCTACACCTTC. It translates to CASSLGGTENYGYTF. The rearrangement uses TRBV5-1 and TRBJ1-2; 7 positions match TRBD1. The V gene end was trimmed by 4 bases and the J gene end by 2 bases; junction bases not matched to a gene: 8. Germline V lookup: CDR1 SGHRS, CDR2 YFSETQ. There are 15 residues in the CDR3.

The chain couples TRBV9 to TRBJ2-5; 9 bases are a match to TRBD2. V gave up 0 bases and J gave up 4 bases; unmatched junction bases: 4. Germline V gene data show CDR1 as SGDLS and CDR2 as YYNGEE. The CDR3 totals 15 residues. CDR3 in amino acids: CASSVGGRAGETQYF. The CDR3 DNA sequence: TGTGCCAGCAGCGTAGGCGGGAGGGCGGGAGAGACCCAGTACTTC.

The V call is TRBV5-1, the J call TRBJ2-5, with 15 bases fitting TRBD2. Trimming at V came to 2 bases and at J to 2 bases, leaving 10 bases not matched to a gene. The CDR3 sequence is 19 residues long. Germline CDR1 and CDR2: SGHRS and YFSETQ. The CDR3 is CASSFTGLAGGPRQETQYF. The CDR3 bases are TGCGCCAGCAGCTTCACCGGACTAGCGGGAGGGCCTAGGCAAGAGACCCAGTACTTC.

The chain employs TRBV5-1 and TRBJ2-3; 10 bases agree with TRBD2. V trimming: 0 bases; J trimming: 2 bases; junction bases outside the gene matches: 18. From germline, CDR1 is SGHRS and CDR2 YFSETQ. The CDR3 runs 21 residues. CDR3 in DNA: TGCGCCAGCAGCTTGGGGCCGGGACGGGCGCTACTAGCGGGATACACAGATACGCAGTATTTT. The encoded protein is CASSLGPGRALLAGYTDTQYF.

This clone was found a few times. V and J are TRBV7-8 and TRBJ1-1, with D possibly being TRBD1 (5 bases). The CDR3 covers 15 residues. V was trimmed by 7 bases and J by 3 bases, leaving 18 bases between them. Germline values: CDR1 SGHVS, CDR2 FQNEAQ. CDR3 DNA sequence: TGTGCCAGCACTCCTCAGGGAGGAGGGGACACTGAAGCTTTCTTT. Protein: CASTPQGGGDTEAFF.

The DNA of the CDR3 is TGTGCCAGCAGCCCGGGAGGCGGGCACACAGATACGCAGTATTTT. This codes for CASSPGGGHTDTQYF. The chain uses TRBV7-9 and TRBJ2-3; 7 nucleotides line up with TRBD2. Losses at the gene ends were 5 bases for V and 2 bases for J; bases not matched to a gene: 7. This CDR3 spans 15 amino acids. The V gene's germline CDR1 is SEHNR and CDR2 FQNEAQ (reference sequence).

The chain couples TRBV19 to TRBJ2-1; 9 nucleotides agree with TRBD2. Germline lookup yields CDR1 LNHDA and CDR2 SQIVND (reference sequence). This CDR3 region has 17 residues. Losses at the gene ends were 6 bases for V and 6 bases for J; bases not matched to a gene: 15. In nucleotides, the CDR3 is TGTGCCAGTAGGAACCCTCTGGGGACTAGCTTTATCAATGAGCAGTTCTTC. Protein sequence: CASRNPLGTSFINEQFF.

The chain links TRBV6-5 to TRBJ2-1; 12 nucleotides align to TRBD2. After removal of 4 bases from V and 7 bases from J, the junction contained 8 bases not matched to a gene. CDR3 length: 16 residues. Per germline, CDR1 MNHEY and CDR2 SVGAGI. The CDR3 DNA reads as TGTGCCAGCAGTTTATGGACTAGCGGGGTCGGTAATGAGCAGTTCTTC. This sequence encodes CASSLWTSGVGNEQFF.

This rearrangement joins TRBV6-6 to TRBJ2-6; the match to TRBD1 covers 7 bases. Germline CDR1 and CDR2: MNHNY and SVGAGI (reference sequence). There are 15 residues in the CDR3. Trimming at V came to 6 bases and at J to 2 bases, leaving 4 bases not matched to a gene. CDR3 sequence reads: CASRLQGTGANVLTF. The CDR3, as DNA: TGTGCCAGCAGACTACAGGGGACTGGGGCCAACGTCCTGACTTTC.

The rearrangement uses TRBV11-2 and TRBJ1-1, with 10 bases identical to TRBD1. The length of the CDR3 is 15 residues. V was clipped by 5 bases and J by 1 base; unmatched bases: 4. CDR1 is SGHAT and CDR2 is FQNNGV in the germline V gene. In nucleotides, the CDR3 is TGTGCCAGCAGCACTTGGACAGGGGGGAACACTGAAGCTTTCTTT. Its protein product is CASSTWTGGNTEAFF. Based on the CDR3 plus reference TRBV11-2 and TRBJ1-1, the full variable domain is EAGVAQSPRYKIIEKRQSVAFWCNPISGHATLYWYQQILGQGPKLLIQFQNNGVVDDSQLPKDRFSAERLKGVDSTLKIQPAKLEDSAVYLCASSTWTGGNTEAFFGQGTRLTVV.

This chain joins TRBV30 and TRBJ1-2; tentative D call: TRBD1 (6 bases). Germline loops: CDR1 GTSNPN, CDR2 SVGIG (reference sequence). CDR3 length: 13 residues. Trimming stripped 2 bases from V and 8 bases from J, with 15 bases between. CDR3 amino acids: CAWSPYSGTGYTF. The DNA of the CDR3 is TGTGCCTGGAGTCCTTACTCCGGGACAGGCTACACCTTC.

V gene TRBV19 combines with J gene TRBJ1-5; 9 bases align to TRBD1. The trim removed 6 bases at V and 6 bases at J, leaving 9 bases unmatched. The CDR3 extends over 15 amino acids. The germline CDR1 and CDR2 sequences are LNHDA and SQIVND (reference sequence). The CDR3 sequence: CASRYTGGAGQPQHF. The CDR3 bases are TGTGCCAGTAGGTACACAGGGGGCGCGGGTCAGCCCCAGCATTTT. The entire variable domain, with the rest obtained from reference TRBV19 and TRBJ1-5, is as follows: DGGITQSPKYLFRKEGQNVTLSCEQNLNHDAMYWYRQDPGQGLRLIYYSQIVNDFQKGDIAEGYSVSREKKESFPLTVTSAQKNPTAFYLCASRYTGGAGQPQHFGDGTRLSIL.

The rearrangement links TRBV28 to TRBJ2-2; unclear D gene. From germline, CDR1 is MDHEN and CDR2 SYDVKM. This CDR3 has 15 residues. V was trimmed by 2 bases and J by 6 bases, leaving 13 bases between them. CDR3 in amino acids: CASSLEVALSGELFF. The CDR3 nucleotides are TGTGCCAGCAGTTTAGAGGTAGCCTTATCCGGGGAGCTGTTTTTT.

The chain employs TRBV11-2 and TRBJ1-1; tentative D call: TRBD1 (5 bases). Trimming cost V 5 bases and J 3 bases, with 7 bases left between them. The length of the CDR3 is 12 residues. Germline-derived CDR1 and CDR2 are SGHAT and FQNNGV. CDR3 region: CASSQGDTEAFF. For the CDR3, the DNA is TGTGCCAGCAGCCAAGGGGACACTGAAGCTTTCTTT. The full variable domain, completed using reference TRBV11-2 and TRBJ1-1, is EAGVAQSPRYKIIEKRQSVAFWCNPISGHATLYWYQQILGQGPKLLIQFQNNGVVDDSQLPKDRFSAERLKGVDSTLKIQPAKLEDSAVYLCASSQGDTEAFFGQGTRLTVV.

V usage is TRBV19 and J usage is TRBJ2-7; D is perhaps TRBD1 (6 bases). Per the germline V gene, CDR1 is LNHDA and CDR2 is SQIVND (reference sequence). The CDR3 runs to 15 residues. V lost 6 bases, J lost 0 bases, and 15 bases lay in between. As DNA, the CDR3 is TGTGCCAGTAGGAGAACCGGCAGGGGCTCCTACGAGCAGTACTTC. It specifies CASRRTGRGSYEQYF.

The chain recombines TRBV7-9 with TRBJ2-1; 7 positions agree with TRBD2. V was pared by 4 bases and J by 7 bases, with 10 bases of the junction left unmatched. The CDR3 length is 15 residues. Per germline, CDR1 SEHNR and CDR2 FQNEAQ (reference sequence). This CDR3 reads CASSSSAGARNEQFF. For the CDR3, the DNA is TGTGCCAGCAGCTCTTCTGCGGGAGCGAGAAATGAGCAGTTCTTC.